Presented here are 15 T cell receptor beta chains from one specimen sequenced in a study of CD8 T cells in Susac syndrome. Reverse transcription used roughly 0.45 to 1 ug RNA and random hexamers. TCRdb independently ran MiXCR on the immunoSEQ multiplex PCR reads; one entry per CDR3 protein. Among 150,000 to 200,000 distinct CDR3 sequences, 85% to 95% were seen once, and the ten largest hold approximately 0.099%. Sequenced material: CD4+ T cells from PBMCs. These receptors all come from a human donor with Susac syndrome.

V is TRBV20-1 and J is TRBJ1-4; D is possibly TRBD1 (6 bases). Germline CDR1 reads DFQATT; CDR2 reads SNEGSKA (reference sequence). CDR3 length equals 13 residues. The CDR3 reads CSVGGITNEKLFF. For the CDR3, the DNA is TGCAGCGTAGGGGGGATCACCAACGAAAAACTGTTTTTT.

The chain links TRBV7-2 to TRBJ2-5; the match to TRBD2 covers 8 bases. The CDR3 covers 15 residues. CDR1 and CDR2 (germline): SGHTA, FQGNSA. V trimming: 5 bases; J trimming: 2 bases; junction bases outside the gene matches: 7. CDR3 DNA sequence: TGTGCCAGCAGCCGATTAGGCGGGAGGCAAGAGACCCAGTACTTC. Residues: CASSRLGGRQETQYF.

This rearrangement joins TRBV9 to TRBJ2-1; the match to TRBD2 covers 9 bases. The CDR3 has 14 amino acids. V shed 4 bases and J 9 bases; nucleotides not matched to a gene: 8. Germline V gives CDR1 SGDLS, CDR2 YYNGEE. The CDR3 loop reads CASSPGTSLGEQFF. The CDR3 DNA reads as TGTGCCAGCAGCCCCGGGACTAGCCTGGGTGAGCAGTTCTTC.

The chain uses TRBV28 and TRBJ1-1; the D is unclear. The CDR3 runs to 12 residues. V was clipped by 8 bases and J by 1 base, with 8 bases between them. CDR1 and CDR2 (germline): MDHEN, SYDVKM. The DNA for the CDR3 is TGTGCCAGCGGTACACAGAACACTGAAGCTTTCTTT. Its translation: CASGTQNTEAFF.

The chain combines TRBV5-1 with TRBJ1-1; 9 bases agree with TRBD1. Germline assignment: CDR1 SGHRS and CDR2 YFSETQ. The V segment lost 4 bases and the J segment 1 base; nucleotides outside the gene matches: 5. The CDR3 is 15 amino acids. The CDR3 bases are TGCGCCAGCAGCAGTACGGGACAGGGGAACACTGAAGCTTTCTTT. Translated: CASSSTGQGNTEAFF. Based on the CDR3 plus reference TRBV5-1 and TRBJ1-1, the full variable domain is KAGVTQTPRYLIKTRGQQVTLSCSPISGHRSVSWYQQTPGQGLQFLFEYFSETQRNKGNFPGRFSGRQFSNSRSEMNVSTLELGDSALYLCASSSTGQGNTEAFFGQGTRLTVV.

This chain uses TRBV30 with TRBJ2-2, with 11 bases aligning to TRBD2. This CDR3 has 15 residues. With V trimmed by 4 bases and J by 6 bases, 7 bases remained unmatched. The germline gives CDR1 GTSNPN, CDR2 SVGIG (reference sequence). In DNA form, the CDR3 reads TGTGCCTGGAAAATAGCGGGAGGGAGACCCGGGGAGCTGTTTTTT. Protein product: CAWKIAGGRPGELFF.

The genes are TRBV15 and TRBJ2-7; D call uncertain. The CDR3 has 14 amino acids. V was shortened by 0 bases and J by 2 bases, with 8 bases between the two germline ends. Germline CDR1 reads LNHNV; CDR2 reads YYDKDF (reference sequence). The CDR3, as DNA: TGTGCCACCAGCAGAGATAAGGGTGCCTACGAGCAGTACTTC. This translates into CATSRDKGAYEQYF.

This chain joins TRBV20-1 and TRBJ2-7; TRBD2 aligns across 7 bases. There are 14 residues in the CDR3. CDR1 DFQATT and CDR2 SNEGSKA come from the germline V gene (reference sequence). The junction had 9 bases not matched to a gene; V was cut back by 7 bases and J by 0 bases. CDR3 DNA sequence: TGCAGTGTCTCCAGCCGGGGGGACTCCTACGAGCAGTACTTC. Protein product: CSVSSRGDSYEQYF.

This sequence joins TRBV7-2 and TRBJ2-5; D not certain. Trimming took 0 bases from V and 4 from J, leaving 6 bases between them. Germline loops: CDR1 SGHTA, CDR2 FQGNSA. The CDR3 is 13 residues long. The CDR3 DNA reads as TGTGCCAGCAGCTTAGCCCCTAGAGAGACCCAGTACTTC. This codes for CASSLAPRETQYF.

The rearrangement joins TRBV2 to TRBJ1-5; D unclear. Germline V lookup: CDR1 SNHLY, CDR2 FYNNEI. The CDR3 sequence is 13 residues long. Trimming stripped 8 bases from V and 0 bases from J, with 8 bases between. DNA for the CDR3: TGTGCCAGCGAACGGGGTAGCAATCAGCCCCAGCATTTT. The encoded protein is CASERGSNQPQHF.

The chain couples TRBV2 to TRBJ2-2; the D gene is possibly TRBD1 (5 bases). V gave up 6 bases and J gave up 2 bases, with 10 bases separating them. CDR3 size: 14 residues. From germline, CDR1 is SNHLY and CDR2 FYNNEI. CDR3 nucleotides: TGTGCCAGCAGGACAGACCTTAACACCGGGGAGCTGTTTTTT. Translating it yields CASRTDLNTGELFF.

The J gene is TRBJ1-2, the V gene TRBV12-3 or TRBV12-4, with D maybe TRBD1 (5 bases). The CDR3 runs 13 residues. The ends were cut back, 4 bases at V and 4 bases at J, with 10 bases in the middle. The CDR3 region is CASSSDSVYGYTF. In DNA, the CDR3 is TGTGCCAGCAGTTCCGACAGTGTCTATGGCTACACCTTC.

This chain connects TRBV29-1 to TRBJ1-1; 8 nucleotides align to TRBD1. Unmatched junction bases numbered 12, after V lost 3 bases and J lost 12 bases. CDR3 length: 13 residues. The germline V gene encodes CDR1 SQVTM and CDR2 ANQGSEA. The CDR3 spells CSVEIGQGDLTFF. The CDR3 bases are TGCAGCGTTGAGATAGGACAGGGTGACTTGACTTTCTTT.

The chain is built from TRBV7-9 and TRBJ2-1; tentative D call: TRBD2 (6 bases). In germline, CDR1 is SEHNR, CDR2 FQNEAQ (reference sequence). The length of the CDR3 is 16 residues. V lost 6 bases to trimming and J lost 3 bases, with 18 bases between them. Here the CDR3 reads CASSPRETSLYNEQFF. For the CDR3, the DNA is TGTGCCAGCAGTCCGAGAGAGACTAGTCTCTACAATGAGCAGTTCTTC.

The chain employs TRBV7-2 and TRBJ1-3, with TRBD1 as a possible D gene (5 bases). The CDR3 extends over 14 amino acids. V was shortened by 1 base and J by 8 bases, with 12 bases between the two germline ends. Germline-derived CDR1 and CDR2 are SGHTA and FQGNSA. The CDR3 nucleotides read TGTGCCAGCAGCTTAGGGTCAGGGTTGTACACCATATATTTT. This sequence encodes CASSLGSGLYTIYF. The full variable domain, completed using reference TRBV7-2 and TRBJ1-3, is GAGVSQSPSNKVTEKGKDVELRCDPISGHTALYWYRQSLGQGLEFLIYFQGNSAPDKSGLPSDRFSAERTGGSVSTLTIQRTQQEDSAVYLCASSLGSGLYTIYFGEGSWLTVV.